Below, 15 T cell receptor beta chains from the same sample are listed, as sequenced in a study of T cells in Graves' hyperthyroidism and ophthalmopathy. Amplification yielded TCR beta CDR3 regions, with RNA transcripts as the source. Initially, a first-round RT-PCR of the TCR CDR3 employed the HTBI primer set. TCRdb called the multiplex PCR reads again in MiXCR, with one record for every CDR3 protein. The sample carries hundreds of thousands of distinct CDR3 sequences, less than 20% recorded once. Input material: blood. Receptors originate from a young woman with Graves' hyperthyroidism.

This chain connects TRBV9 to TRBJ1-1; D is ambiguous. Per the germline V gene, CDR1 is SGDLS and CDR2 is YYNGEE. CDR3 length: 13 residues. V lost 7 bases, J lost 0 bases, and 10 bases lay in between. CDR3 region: CASSGVMNTEAFF. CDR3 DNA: TGTGCCAGCTCCGGCGTGATGAACACTGAAGCTTTCTTT. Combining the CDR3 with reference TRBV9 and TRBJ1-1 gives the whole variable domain DSGVTQTPKHLITATGQRVTLRCSPRSGDLSVYWYQQSLDQGLQFLIQYYNGEERAKGNILERFSAQQFPDLHSELNLSSLELGDSALYFCASSGVMNTEAFFGQGTRLTVV.

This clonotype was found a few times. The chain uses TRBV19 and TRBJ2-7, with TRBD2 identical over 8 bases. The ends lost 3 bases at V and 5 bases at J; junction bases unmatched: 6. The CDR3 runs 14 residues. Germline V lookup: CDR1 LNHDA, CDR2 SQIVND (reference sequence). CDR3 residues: CASSIERESHEQYF. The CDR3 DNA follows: TGTGCCAGTAGTATCGAGCGGGAGAGTCACGAGCAGTACTTC.

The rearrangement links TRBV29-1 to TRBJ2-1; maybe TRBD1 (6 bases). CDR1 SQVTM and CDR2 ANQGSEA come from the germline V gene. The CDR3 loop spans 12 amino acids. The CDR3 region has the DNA TGCAACGTAGCCTACAGGGTCAATGAGCAGTTCTTC. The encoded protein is CNVAYRVNEQFF.

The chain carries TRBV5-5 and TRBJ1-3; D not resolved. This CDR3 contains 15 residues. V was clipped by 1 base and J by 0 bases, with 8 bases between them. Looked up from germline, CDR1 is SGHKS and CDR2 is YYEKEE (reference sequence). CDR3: CASSLKESSGNTIYF. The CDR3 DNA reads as TGTGCCAGCAGCTTGAAGGAGAGCTCTGGAAACACCATATATTTT.

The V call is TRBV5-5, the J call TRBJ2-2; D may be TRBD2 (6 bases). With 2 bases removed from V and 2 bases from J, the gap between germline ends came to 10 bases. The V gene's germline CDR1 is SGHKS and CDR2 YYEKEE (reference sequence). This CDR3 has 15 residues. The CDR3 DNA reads TGTGCCAGCAGCTTTTCCGGGGGAAACACCGGGGAGCTGTTTTTT. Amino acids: CASSFSGGNTGELFF.

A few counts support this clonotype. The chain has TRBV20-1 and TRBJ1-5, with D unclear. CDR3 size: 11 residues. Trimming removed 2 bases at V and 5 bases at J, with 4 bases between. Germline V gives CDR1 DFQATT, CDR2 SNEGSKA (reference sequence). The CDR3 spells CSARRDQPQHF. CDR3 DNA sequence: TGCAGTGCTAGAAGGGATCAGCCCCAGCATTTT.

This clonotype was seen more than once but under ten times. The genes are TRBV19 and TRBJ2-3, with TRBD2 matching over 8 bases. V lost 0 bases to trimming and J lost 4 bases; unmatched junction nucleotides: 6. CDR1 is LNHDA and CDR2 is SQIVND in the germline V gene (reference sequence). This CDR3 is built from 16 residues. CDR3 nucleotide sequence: TGTGCCAGTAGTATAGAACGGACTAGCTTCGCAGATACGCAGTATTTT. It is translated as CASSIERTSFADTQYF.

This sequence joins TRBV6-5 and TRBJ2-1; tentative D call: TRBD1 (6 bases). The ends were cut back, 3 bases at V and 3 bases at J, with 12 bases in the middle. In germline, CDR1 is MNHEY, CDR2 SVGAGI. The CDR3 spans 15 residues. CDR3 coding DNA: TGTGCCAGCAGTTATTCATGGACAGTCTACAATGAGCAGTTCTTC. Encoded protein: CASSYSWTVYNEQFF.

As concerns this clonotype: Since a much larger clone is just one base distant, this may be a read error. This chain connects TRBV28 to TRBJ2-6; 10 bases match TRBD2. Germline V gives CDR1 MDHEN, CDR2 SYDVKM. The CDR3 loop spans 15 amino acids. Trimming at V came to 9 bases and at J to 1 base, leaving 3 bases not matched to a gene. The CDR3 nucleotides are TGTGCCAGGGGACTAGCGAGTTCTGGGGCCAACGTCCTGACTTTC. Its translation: CARGLASSGANVLTF.

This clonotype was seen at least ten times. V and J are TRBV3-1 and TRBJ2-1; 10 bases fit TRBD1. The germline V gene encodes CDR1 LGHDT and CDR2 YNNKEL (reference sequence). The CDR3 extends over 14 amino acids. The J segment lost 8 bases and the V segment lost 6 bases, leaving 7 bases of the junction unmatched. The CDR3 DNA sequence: TGTGCCAGCAGTCGGACAGGGGGTGTAGATGAGCAGTTCTTC. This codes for CASSRTGGVDEQFF.

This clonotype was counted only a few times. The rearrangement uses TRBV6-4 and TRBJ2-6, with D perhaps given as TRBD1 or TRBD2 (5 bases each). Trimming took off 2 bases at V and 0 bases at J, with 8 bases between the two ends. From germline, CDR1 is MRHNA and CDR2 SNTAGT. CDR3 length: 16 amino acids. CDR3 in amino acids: CASSDGGSSGANVLTF. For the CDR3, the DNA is TGTGCCAGCAGTGACGGGGGAAGCTCTGGGGCCAACGTCCTGACTTTC.

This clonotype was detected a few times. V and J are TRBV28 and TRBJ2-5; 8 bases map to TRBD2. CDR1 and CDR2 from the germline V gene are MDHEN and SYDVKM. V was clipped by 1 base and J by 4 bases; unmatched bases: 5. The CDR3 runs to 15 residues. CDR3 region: CASSLLASGRETQYF. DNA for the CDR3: TGTGCCAGCAGTTTATTGGCCAGCGGGAGAGAGACCCAGTACTTC.

CDR3 nucleotides: TGTGCCAGCAGCCCCCCCCGAGGGACAGGGGAAGAAAAACTGTTTTTT. As protein: CASSPPRGTGEEKLFF. The rearrangement uses TRBV9 and TRBJ1-4; 10 nucleotides align to TRBD1. This CDR3 has 16 residues. J lost 8 bases, V lost 4 bases, and 11 bases had no gene match. The germline gives CDR1 SGDLS, CDR2 YYNGEE.

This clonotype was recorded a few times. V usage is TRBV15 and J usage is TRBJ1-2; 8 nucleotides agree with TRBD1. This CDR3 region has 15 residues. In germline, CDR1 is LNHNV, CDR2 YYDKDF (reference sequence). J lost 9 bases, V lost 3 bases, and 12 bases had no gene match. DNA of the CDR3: TGTGCCACCAGCAGGTTAACAGGGGGTCCTCGGAGCTACACCTTC. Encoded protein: CATSRLTGGPRSYTF.

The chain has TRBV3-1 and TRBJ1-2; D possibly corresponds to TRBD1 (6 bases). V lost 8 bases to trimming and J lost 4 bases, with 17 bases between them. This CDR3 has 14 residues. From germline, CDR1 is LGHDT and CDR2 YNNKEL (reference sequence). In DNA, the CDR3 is TGTGCCAGCCCCAAAGGGGGTCCCCCCTATGGCTACACCTTC. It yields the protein CASPKGGPPYGYTF.